These T cell receptor beta chains were read from a single sample in a study of sequential checkpoint blockade in melanoma. Sequenced by immunoSEQ multiplex PCR; TCRdb stores in-frame clones only, minus some. This table has approximately 12,000 clones, 75% to 80% appearing once. The sample in question was CD8+ T cells sorted from blood (inferred from file names), obtained from a patient given nivolumab and ipilimumab in sequence. The receptors were gathered from a human donor with melanoma. Each CDR3 is given with its conserved first and last residue. Each record gives: V gene, D gene, J gene, clone size, CDR3 DNA, CDR3 protein. D genes are given only for firm matches. The size entry is marked missing in some rows and otherwise reads once, few, many or a size class.

>TRBV28|-|TRBJ1-2|-
TGTGCCAGCAGAATAAGGGAGGGCTATGGCTACACCTTC
CASRIREGYGYTF
>TRBV19|TRBD2|TRBJ2-7|-
TGTGCCAGTAGTAACAGCGGGGGGCGCGAGCAGTACTTC
CASSNSGGREQYF
>TRBV19|-|TRBJ2-7|-
TGTGCCAGTAGTATGCACGGAGGAACCTACGAGCAGTACTTC
CASSMHGGTYEQYF
>TRBV5-6|-|TRBJ2-7|-
TGTGCCAGCAGCTTGGCTATGGGCCGGAGGGACTACGAGCAGTACTTC
CASSLAMGRRDYEQYF
>TRBV11-3|TRBD1|TRBJ1-5|-
TGTGCCAGCAGCAGGGGACAGGGAAGGTCTCAGCCCCAGCATTTT
CASSRGQGRSQPQHF
>TRBV6-5|TRBD2|TRBJ2-7|-
TGTGCCAGCAGGTGGGGGGGCGAGCAGTACTTC
CASRWGGEQYF
>TRBV7-9|-|TRBJ1-1|-
TGTGCCAGCAGACCAGGGGCGACTGAAGCTTTCTTT
CASRPGATEAFF
>TRBV9|-|TRBJ2-1|-
TGTGCCAGCAGCGTAGCTGATGAGCAGTTCTTC
CASSVADEQFF
>TRBV14|TRBD1|TRBJ2-7|once
TGTGCCAGCAGCATCCGGGACAGGGGGATTTTGGACGAGCAGTACTTC
CASSIRDRGILDEQYF
>TRBV27|-|TRBJ1-5|medium-sized
TGTGCCAGCAGTCCAGACACCAATCAGCCCCAGCATTTT
CASSPDTNQPQHF
>TRBV19|-|TRBJ2-1|-
TGTGCCAGTACAACCGATTCGAGCTCCTACAATGAGCAGTTCTTC
CASTTDSSSYNEQFF
>TRBV5-1|-|TRBJ1-1|-
TGCGCCAGCAGGCCGGGGAACACTGAAGCTTTCTTT
CASRPGNTEAFF
>TRBV7-9|TRBD1|TRBJ1-1|-
TGTGCCAGCAGCTTAGAAGGGGGCGTAATGAACACTGAAGCTTTCTTT
CASSLEGGVMNTEAFF
>TRBV6-5|-|TRBJ1-5|-
TGTGCCAGCAGTTTAAATAGCAATCAGCCCCAGCATTTT
CASSLNSNQPQHF
>TRBV6-1|-|TRBJ1-2|once
TGTGCCAGCAGTGAAGACGGAGAAGGTTATGGCTACACCTTC
CASSEDGEGYGYTF
>TRBV9|-|TRBJ1-5|-
TGTGCCAGCAGCAAGGGGGAACCCCATCAGCCCCAGCATTTT
CASSKGEPHQPQHF
>TRBV6-4|-|TRBJ2-2|large
TGTGCCAGCAGTGACTCCTCGATAAAACAGGGCTCCGGGGAGCTGTTTTTT
CASSDSSIKQGSGELFF
>TRBV9|-|TRBJ2-5|few
TGTGCCAGCAGTTCAAGGGGTGGAGAGACCCAGTACTTC
CASSSRGGETQYF
>TRBV10-2|-|TRBJ1-5|-
TGCGCCAGCAGTGAGGGGAGGAGCAATCAGCCCCAGCATTTT
CASSEGRSNQPQHF
>TRBV28|-|TRBJ2-7|few
TGTGCCAGCAGTTACGGGGAGTTAAAGCAGTACTTC
CASSYGELKQYF
>TRBV5-4|TRBD2|TRBJ2-6|few
TGTGCCAGCAGCTCCCCTAGCGGTTCTCGCTCTGGGGCCAACGTCCTGACTTTC
CASSSPSGSRSGANVLTF
>TRBV5-6|-|TRBJ1-2|-
TGTGCCAGCAGCTTGGGATCTACTGGCTATGGCTACACCTTC
CASSLGSTGYGYTF
>TRBV6-4|TRBD2|TRBJ2-3|-
TGTGCCAGCAGTGACTCTAGCGGGAGGGCAGATACGCAGTATTTT
CASSDSSGRADTQYF
>TRBV7-2|TRBD1|TRBJ1-2|-
TGTGCCAGCAGCTTAGTACCGGGACAGAACAATGGCTACACCTTC
CASSLVPGQNNGYTF
>TRBV9|TRBD1|TRBJ2-7|-
TGTGCCAGCAGCATTGGGACAGGGGGCTACGAGCAGTACTTC
CASSIGTGGYEQYF
>TRBV19|TRBD1|TRBJ2-1|-
TGTGCCAGTAGTCCGGGACAGGGGGCATCTGGTGAGCAGTTCTTC
CASSPGQGASGEQFF
>TRBV7-6|-|TRBJ1-6|-
TGTGCCAGCAGTTCCCAGGTCGGGGGGCTATCCTATAATTCACCCCTCCACTTT
CASSSQVGGLSYNSPLHF
>TRBV15|TRBD1|TRBJ2-1|few
TGTGCCACCAGGTCGCCAGGGGGTATCAATGAGCAGTTCTTC
CATRSPGGINEQFF
>TRBV9|TRBD2|TRBJ2-5|-
TGTGCCAGCAGCCCGTCGACTAGCGGGGTACAGACCCAGTACTTC
CASSPSTSGVQTQYF
>TRBV27|-|TRBJ2-7|-
TGTGCCAGCAGTCGAGCGGGCCACGTCTACGAGCAGTACTTC
CASSRAGHVYEQYF
>TRBV30|-|TRBJ2-7|-
TGTGCCTGGAGTGTCACCTACGAGCAGTACTTC
CAWSVTYEQYF
>TRBV7-9|-|TRBJ1-1|-
TGTGCCAGCAGCTTAGGGACAACTGAAGCTTTCTTT
CASSLGTTEAFF
>TRBV10-2|TRBD2|TRBJ2-5|once
TGCGCCAGCACCTTCTTAGCGGGGGAGGAGACCCAGTACTTC
CASTFLAGEETQYF
>TRBV7-2|TRBD2|TRBJ2-3|-
TGTGCCAGCAGCCCTGCCACTAGCGCTAGCACAGATACGCAGTATTTT
CASSPATSASTDTQYF
>TRBV19|-|TRBJ2-3|-
TGTGCCAGTAGTCTACACGGGGATAGCACAGATACGCAGTATTTT
CASSLHGDSTDTQYF
>TRBV6-1|-|TRBJ2-7|-
TGTGCCAGCAGTGAAGGTCACAACCCCTCCTACGAGCAGTACTTC
CASSEGHNPSYEQYF
>TRBV5-1|-|TRBJ2-1|-
TGCGCCAGCAGCTTTTCAACAGCGGGCGAGCAGTTCTTC
CASSFSTAGEQFF
>TRBV19|-|TRBJ1-3|-
TGTGCCAGTAGTATTGACAGCTTCTCTGGAAACACCATATATTTT
CASSIDSFSGNTIYF
>TRBV19|TRBD1|TRBJ2-2|-
TGTGCCAGTAGAAACAGGGGTCCCGGGGAGCTGTTTTTT
CASRNRGPGELFF
>TRBV15|TRBD1|TRBJ2-5|-
TGTGCCACCAGCAGAGATCTTGGACAGGGGGATCAAGAGACCCAGTACTTC
CATSRDLGQGDQETQYF
>TRBV16|-|TRBJ2-7|-
TGTGCCAGCAGCCAGAGGCAGTCCTACGAGCAGTACTTC
CASSQRQSYEQYF
>TRBV30|-|TRBJ1-1|-
TGTGCCTGGAGTAATTGGCAGGGTGTCACTGAAGCTTTCTTT
CAWSNWQGVTEAFF
>TRBV7-7|TRBD1|TRBJ2-6|-
TGTGCCAGCAGCGGGACAGGGCCACAAAGTCGGGCCAACGTCCTGACTTTC
CASSGTGPQSRANVLTF
>TRBV6-5|TRBD2|TRBJ2-5|-
TGTGCCAGCAGTTACTCGACTAGCGGGGGGGAGACCCAGTACTTC
CASSYSTSGGETQYF
>TRBV28|TRBD1|TRBJ2-1|few
TGTGCCAGCAGTTACCTACAGGGGGCGGTGAATGAGCAGTTCTTC
CASSYLQGAVNEQFF